These T cell receptor beta chains were read from a single sample in a study of blood T cells in healthy people across ages. TCRdb reanalysed the 5' RACE reads using MiXCR and keeps one entry per CDR3 protein. Here the sample spans some 1.1 million distinct CDR3 sequences, roughly two fifths being singletons. Sequencing was performed on blood. These receptor sequences come from a man younger than 35 in good health. Both conserved end residues are part of each CDR3. The D gene is left open where the match is weak. Part of the rows lack a size; the others show once, few, many or a class for expanded clones.

.	few	13	TRBV29-1	TRBJ2-1	CSVTGQGYNEQFF	TGCAGCGTGACTGGGCAGGGCTACAATGAGCAGTTCTTC
.	few	13	TRBV12-3/TRBV12-4	TRBJ2-7	CASSFAGPYEQYF	TGTGCCAGCAGTTTCGCCGGTCCCTACGAGCAGTACTTC
.	.	14	TRBV7-9	TRBJ1-2	CAGSLGQINYGYTF	TGTGCCGGCAGCTTAGGGCAGATAAACTATGGCTACACCTTC
.	.	14	TRBV20-1	TRBJ2-4	CSAPTSESKNIQYF	TGCAGTGCTCCGACTAGTGAATCCAAAAACATTCAGTACTTC
.	.	13	TRBV20-1	TRBJ1-2	CSAEDGALYGYTF	TGCAGTGCTGAGGACGGAGCCCTCTATGGCTACACCTTC
.	.	13	TRBV20-1	TRBJ1-6	CSASRRRDSPLHF	TGCAGTGCTAGTCGGCGGCGGGATTCACCCCTCCACTTT
TRBD1	.	19	TRBV5-1	TRBJ1-1	CASSYGPGQGQGMNTEAFF	TGCGCCAGCAGCTACGGCCCGGGACAGGGGCAGGGAATGAACACTGAAGCTTTCTTT
.	many	14	TRBV20-1	TRBJ1-2	CSARSGGFRYGYTF	TGCAGTGCTAGATCAGGCGGGTTTCGCTATGGCTACACCTTC
TRBD1	.	18	TRBV28	TRBJ1-3	CASSPPDRVLNSGNTIYF	TGTGCCAGCAGTCCTCCGGACAGGGTCTTAAACTCTGGAAACACCATATATTTT
TRBD1	.	13	TRBV12-3/TRBV12-4	TRBJ1-2	CASSQTGNEGYTF	TGTGCCAGCAGTCAGACAGGGAATGAGGGCTACACCTTC
.	.	13	TRBV6-1	TRBJ1-2	CASSEVGLYGYTF	TGTGCCAGCAGTGAAGTAGGGCTATACGGCTACACCTTC
TRBD1	few	15	TRBV20-1	TRBJ1-2	CSAVPGGFGNYGYTF	TGCAGTGCTGTACCAGGGGGCTTTGGGAACTATGGCTACACCTTC
.	.	13	TRBV28	TRBJ2-2	CASGGPATGELFF	TGTGCCAGTGGCGGACCGGCTACCGGGGAGCTGTTTTTT
.	.	17	TRBV7-2	TRBJ2-7	CASSLISTVSSGGEQYF	TGTGCCAGCAGCTTAATCTCGACAGTCTCATCCGGAGGGGAGCAGTACTTC
.	.	15	TRBV12-3/TRBV12-4	TRBJ1-2	CASSSDRQSLYGYTF	TGTGCCAGCAGTTCAGACCGGCAAAGTCTCTATGGCTACACCTTC
TRBD1	.	15	TRBV30	TRBJ1-5	CAWSTRGLSNQPQHF	TGTGCCTGGAGTACGAGGGGGCTTAGCAATCAGCCCCAGCATTTT
.	few	13	TRBV7-6	TRBJ2-7	CASSQIEGYEQYF	TGTGCCAGCAGCCAAATAGAGGGGTACGAGCAGTACTTC
.	.	11	TRBV7-9	TRBJ1-2	CASTYNYGYTF	TGTGCCAGCACTTATAACTATGGCTACACCTTC